This T cell receptor beta chain was sequenced for a study of CD8 T cells in Susac syndrome. There are 15 residues in the CDR3. The germline CDR1 and CDR2 sequences are SEHNR and FQNEAQ (reference sequence). V was clipped by 2 bases and J by 4 bases; unmatched bases: 5. Random hexamers were used to reverse transcribe the RNA input (about 0.5 to 1 ug). By means of immunoSEQ multiplex PCR, TCR beta CDR3 spanning 54 Vbeta and 13 Jbeta underwent amplification. MiXCR, applied by TCRdb to the immunoSEQ multiplex PCR reads, yields one record per CDR3 protein. The data show around 280,000 distinct CDR3 sequences, more than 75% seen once. The authors sequenced TCR beta from blood CD8+ and CD4+ T cells.

The TCR comes from a human donor with multiple sclerosis. This rearrangement joins TRBV7-9 to TRBJ2-1; 7 positions match TRBD1. Sample: CD8+ T cells from PBMCs. The CDR3 spells CASSLTGTAYNEQFF. DNA of the CDR3: TGTGCCAGCAGCTTAACGGGGACAGCTTACAATGAGCAGTTCTTC.